These 28 T cell receptor beta chains share one sample of origin, sequenced in a study of cytomegalovirus exposure and HLA in healthy donors. The PCR employed 60 Vbeta primers together with 13 Jbeta primers. TCRdb's copy holds only in-frame clones and misses some; the assay was immunoSEQ multiplex PCR. Of around 140,000 clones detected, more than 60% appear once; the ten largest clones hold about 1.6%. Sequenced input: PBMCs. The source of these receptors is a woman younger than 35 in good health and CMV-seronegative.

This clone was detected only a few times. V is TRBV10-1 and J is TRBJ2-1; possible D gene TRBD1, 5 bases. This CDR3 is built from 16 residues. The germline CDR1 and CDR2 sequences are WNHNN and SYGVQD (reference sequence). The germline V and J ends were trimmed by 2 bases and 7 bases, with 18 bases remaining between them. The CDR3 sequence is CASSEIRPGKGNEQFF. CDR3 DNA: TGCGCCAGCAGTGAGATTAGGCCAGGGAAAGGGAATGAGCAGTTCTTC.

The J gene is TRBJ2-3, the V gene TRBV7-8, with TRBD2 identical over 12 bases. Germline-derived CDR1 and CDR2 are SGHVS and FQNEAQ. V was clipped by 11 bases and J by 5 bases; unmatched bases: 20. This CDR3 is built from 18 residues. This chain's CDR3 is CAVANGKATSGSRDTQYF. The CDR3, as DNA: TGTGCCGTCGCGAACGGTAAAGCGACTAGCGGGAGTAGAGATACGCAGTATTTT.

A few counts support this clone. The junction departs from germline at one end; a sequencing error may be responsible. This chain connects TRBV6-5 to TRBJ2-1, with 9 bases identical to TRBD1. Germline lookup yields CDR1 MNHEY and CDR2 SVGAGI. CDR3 length equals 12 residues. The CDR3 DNA is TGTGCCAGCAGCTCAAACCGGGACAGGGTACTCTTC. Translated, it gives CASSSNRDRVLF.

The chain links TRBV7-6 to TRBJ2-2; 9 nucleotides align to TRBD1. The CDR3 spans 15 residues. J lost 4 bases, V lost 2 bases, and 2 bases had no gene match. Germline V CDR1 and CDR2: SGHVS, FNYEAQ. CDR3 DNA sequence: TGTGCCAGCAGCTTATCACAGGGGGCCACCGGGGAGCTGTTTTTT. It codes for CASSLSQGATGELFF.

This chain connects TRBV27 to TRBJ2-7, with 9 bases fitting TRBD1. The CDR3 runs to 14 residues. The germline V gene has CDR1 MNHEY and CDR2 SMNVEV (reference sequence). V lost 5 bases to trimming and J lost 6 bases; unmatched junction nucleotides: 8. CDR3 coding DNA: TGTGCCAGCAGTCTAGACAGGGGGAAAGGCGAGCAGTACTTC. Its protein is CASSLDRGKGEQYF.

The chain combines TRBV7-2 with TRBJ1-2; D not resolved. Germline loops: CDR1 SGHTA, CDR2 FQGNSA. The CDR3 extends over 12 amino acids. Deletions cut 5 bases from V and 0 bases from J, with 4 bases between. The CDR3 nucleotides read TGTGCCAGCAGCCTCGCTAACTATGGCTACACCTTC. Protein product: CASSLANYGYTF. The full variable domain, in which reference TRBV7-2 and TRBJ1-2 provide the parts outside the CDR3, is GAGVSQSPSNKVTEKGKDVELRCDPISGHTALYWYRQSLGQGLEFLIYFQGNSAPDKSGLPSDRFSAERTGGSVSTLTIQRTQQEDSAVYLCASSLANYGYTFGSGTRLTVV.

The CDR3 spells CASSDPREGNQPQHF. Here the CDR3 DNA reads TGTGCCAGCAGTGATCCCAGGGAAGGCAATCAGCCCCAGCATTTT. The chain uses TRBV2 and TRBJ1-5; D might be TRBD1 (5 bases). Trimming left V 3 bases short and J 2 bases short, with 11 bases between. Germline lookup yields CDR1 SNHLY and CDR2 FYNNEI. There are 15 residues in the CDR3.

This clone came up many times. The chain carries TRBV19 and TRBJ2-1, with D possibly TRBD2 on 5 matching bases. The V end was cut by 5 bases, the J end by 7 bases, with 18 bases between. CDR3 length: 15 residues. Germline V gene data show CDR1 as LNHDA and CDR2 as SQIVND (reference sequence). Here the CDR3 reads CASSLLNPGGNEQFF. Here the CDR3 DNA reads TGTGCCAGTAGTCTCCTAAACCCGGGCGGGAATGAGCAGTTCTTC.

This clone occurred once. The V gene is TRBV6-1, the J gene TRBJ2-5; D is undetermined. This CDR3 has 14 amino acids. The germline V gene has CDR1 MNHNS and CDR2 SASEGT. Trimming stripped 1 base from V and 3 bases from J, with 9 bases between. CDR3 in DNA: TGTGCCAGCAGTGAAGGGAGTCGGGAAGAGACCCAGTACTTC. This encodes CASSEGSREETQYF.

About this clone: Compared with germline, one end of the junction differs, possibly owing to a read error. This chain uses TRBV7-9 with TRBJ2-7; D is unclear. This CDR3 is built from 15 residues. In germline, CDR1 is SEHNR, CDR2 FQNEAQ (reference sequence). The CDR3: CASSPPSGLSDEQYF. The CDR3 DNA reads as TGTGCCAGCAGCCCCCCCAGTGGTCTCTCCGACGAGCAGTACTTC.

The CDR3 sequence is CASSLTGKTEAFF. Written as DNA, the CDR3 is TGTGCCAGCAGCTTGACAGGGAAAACTGAAGCTTTCTTT. The chain is built from TRBV5-5 and TRBJ1-1, with D possibly being TRBD1 (6 bases). The CDR3 spans 13 residues. Trimming removed 1 base at V and 5 bases at J, with 9 bases between. Germline V gives CDR1 SGHKS, CDR2 YYEKEE (reference sequence).

This clone was detected a few times. The chain combines TRBV30 with TRBJ1-1; D possibly corresponds to TRBD1 (6 bases). CDR1 GTSNPN and CDR2 SVGIG come from the germline V gene (reference sequence). The CDR3 extends over 14 amino acids. Between the trimmed V and J ends, which lost 1 base and 5 bases, there was a span of 14 bases. Here the CDR3 DNA reads TGTGCCTGGAGTGGGGACATTTCGGGTACTGAAGCTTTCTTT. Translated, it gives CAWSGDISGTEAFF.

The chain links TRBV30 to TRBJ2-7, with D possibly matching TRBD2 (6 bases). V was clipped by 7 bases and J by 0 bases, with 16 bases between them. The V gene's germline CDR1 is GTSNPN and CDR2 SVGIG (reference sequence). The CDR3 runs to 14 residues. The CDR3 coding sequence is TGTGCCTCTTTCCATGCCGGGAGCTCCTACGAGCAGTACTTC. It translates to CASFHAGSSYEQYF.

The genes are TRBV27 and TRBJ2-1; TRBD2 matches at 10 bases. V shed 6 bases and J 7 bases; nucleotides not matched to a gene: 9. Germline CDR1 MNHEY, CDR2 SMNVEV (reference sequence). The CDR3 is 15 residues long. CDR3 nucleotide sequence: TGTGCCAGCAGCTCACTAGCGGGAAGGGATAATGAGCAGTTCTTC. Its translation is CASSSLAGRDNEQFF.

The V call is TRBV6-1, the J call TRBJ1-1, with TRBD1 matching over 7 bases. The CDR3 length is 15 residues. Per germline, CDR1 MNHNS and CDR2 SASEGT. V dropped 4 bases and J dropped 0; count of bases not matched to a gene: 5. The CDR3 here is CASSATGVMNTEAFF. The CDR3 region has the DNA TGTGCCAGCAGTGCCACAGGGGTTATGAACACTGAAGCTTTCTTT.

The chain combines TRBV6-1 with TRBJ2-7; 9 positions match TRBD1. V was pared by 5 bases and J by 5 bases, with 10 bases of the junction left unmatched. The germline gives CDR1 MNHNS, CDR2 SASEGT. The CDR3 spans 15 residues. CDR3 sequence reads: CASSNRRDRANEQYF. For the CDR3, the DNA is TGTGCCAGCAGTAACCGTAGGGACAGGGCTAACGAGCAGTACTTC.

The chain has TRBV5-1 and TRBJ2-2, with a possible D match to TRBD1 (6 bases). Germline CDR1 SGHRS, CDR2 YFSETQ. This CDR3 region has 15 residues. The germline V and J ends were trimmed by 0 bases and 7 bases, with 13 bases remaining between them. The CDR3 region has the DNA TGCGCCAGCAGCTTGGAGGCAGGGGAAGGCGGGGAGCTGTTTTTT. Translated, it gives CASSLEAGEGGELFF.

The genes are TRBV25-1 and TRBJ2-5; D is possibly TRBD1 (5 bases). Germline V lookup: CDR1 MGHDK, CDR2 SYGVNS. Deletions cut 5 bases from V and 5 bases from J, with 15 bases between. The CDR3 spans 14 residues. CDR3 loop: CASSRQGGEETQYF. Written as DNA, the CDR3 is TGTGCCAGCAGTCGGCAGGGCGGCGAGGAGACCCAGTACTTC. The variable domain in full, with the rest retrieved from reference TRBV25-1 and TRBJ2-5, is EADIYQTPRYLVIGTGKKITLECSQTMGHDKMYWYQQDPGMELHLIHYSYGVNSTEKGDLSSESTVSRIRTEHFPLTLESARPSHTSQYLCASSRQGGEETQYFGPGTRLLVL.

This chain links TRBV6-1 with TRBJ1-4; D is perhaps TRBD1 (5 bases). Trimming removed 8 bases from V and 8 bases from J, with 15 bases in between. The CDR3 consists of 13 residues. Looked up from germline, CDR1 is MNHNS and CDR2 is SASEGT. The CDR3 DNA is TGTGCCAGCGATGTCAGGGTCGGGGAAAAACTGTTTTTT. Amino acids: CASDVRVGEKLFF.

The V gene is TRBV25-1, the J gene TRBJ2-1, with TRBD2 identical over 16 bases. The CDR3 covers 18 residues. The V segment lost 4 bases and the J segment 0 bases; nucleotides outside the gene matches: 3. Germline V gene lookup returns CDR1 MGHDK and CDR2 SYGVNS. Here the CDR3 DNA reads TGTGCCAGCAGTGGGGGACTAGCGGGAGGGAGCTCCTACAATGAGCAGTTCTTC. This gives the protein CASSGGLAGGSSYNEQFF. Drawing the rest from reference TRBV25-1 and TRBJ2-1, the complete variable domain is EADIYQTPRYLVIGTGKKITLECSQTMGHDKMYWYQQDPGMELHLIHYSYGVNSTEKGDLSSESTVSRIRTEHFPLTLESARPSHTSQYLCASSGGLAGGSSYNEQFFGPGTRLTVL.

In its sample, this clone was seen a few times. The chain uses TRBV14 and TRBJ2-7; 8 positions agree with TRBD2. CDR1 and CDR2 (germline): SGHDN, FVKESK. J gave up 2 bases and V 7 bases, and 7 bases lay outside the gene matches. The CDR3 contains 14 residues. In DNA, the CDR3 is TGTGCCAGCACTAAGCGGGAGCTCCCCTACGAGCAGTACTTC. Residues: CASTKRELPYEQYF.

The rearrangement joins TRBV5-1 to TRBJ2-1, with 10 bases fitting TRBD2. Trimming at V came to 0 bases and at J to 3 bases, leaving 12 bases not matched to a gene. CDR1 is SGHRS and CDR2 is YFSETQ in the germline V gene. The CDR3 length is 19 residues. CDR3 nucleotides: TGCGCCAGCAGCTTGGGACCTAGCGGGAGAACGACCTACTACAATGAGCAGTTCTTC. It codes for CASSLGPSGRTTYYNEQFF.

This clone was observed a few times. The rearrangement uses TRBV5-1 and TRBJ2-2; D gene uncertain. The CDR3 sequence is 13 residues long. Trimming stripped 0 bases from V and 6 bases from J, with 6 bases between. In germline, CDR1 is SGHRS, CDR2 YFSETQ. The CDR3 bases are TGCGCCAGCAGCTTGGGGTCGGCCGGGGAGCTGTTTTTT. Translated: CASSLGSAGELFF.

V and J are TRBV7-2 and TRBJ1-2, with 9 bases aligning to TRBD1. CDR1 SGHTA and CDR2 FQGNSA come from the germline V gene. CDR3 length equals 15 residues. With 1 base clipped from V and 7 bases from J, the junction kept 7 bases outside the gene matches. CDR3 sequence reads: CASSLGPQGAAGYTF. CDR3 DNA: TGTGCCAGCAGCTTAGGGCCACAGGGGGCAGCTGGCTACACCTTC. The entire variable domain, with the rest obtained from reference TRBV7-2 and TRBJ1-2, is as follows: GAGVSQSPSNKVTEKGKDVELRCDPISGHTALYWYRQSLGQGLEFLIYFQGNSAPDKSGLPSDRFSAERTGGSVSTLTIQRTQQEDSAVYLCASSLGPQGAAGYTFGSGTRLTVV.

The chain recombines TRBV29-1 with TRBJ2-3, with D possibly TRBD2 on 6 matching bases. The CDR3 covers 13 residues. The ends were cut back, 5 bases at V and 5 bases at J, with 14 bases in the middle. Germline V lookup: CDR1 SQVTM, CDR2 ANQGSEA. The chain's CDR3 is CSVFVAGGDTQYF. CDR3 DNA sequence: TGCAGCGTTTTTGTGGCCGGGGGAGATACGCAGTATTTT.

The chain has TRBV10-1 and TRBJ2-1; 7 bases are a match to TRBD2. The CDR3 extends over 15 amino acids. Germline V gene lookup returns CDR1 WNHNN and CDR2 SYGVQD (reference sequence). The V gene end was trimmed by 3 bases and the J gene end by 8 bases; junction bases not matched to a gene: 10. The CDR3 DNA reads TGCGCCAGCAGTGATGGGCGGGAGCCCCAGGATGAGCAGTTCTTC. It is translated as CASSDGREPQDEQFF.

The chain employs TRBV27 and TRBJ1-2; 7 bases are shared with TRBD1. The CDR3 runs 12 residues. Germline values: CDR1 MNHEY, CDR2 SMNVEV (reference sequence). J lost 7 bases, V lost 5 bases, and 4 bases had no gene match. The CDR3 loop is CASSPRTGGYTF. DNA of the CDR3: TGTGCCAGCAGTCCGCGGACAGGTGGCTACACCTTC.

This sequence joins TRBV6-5 and TRBJ2-1, with D possibly matching TRBD1 (6 bases). The CDR3 totals 16 residues. The V end lost 2 bases, the J end lost 4 bases, and 15 bases lay between the germline ends. Looked up from germline, CDR1 is MNHEY and CDR2 is SVGAGI. The CDR3 nucleotides are TGTGCCAGCAGTTACGGTACGAGGGGGATTTACAATGAGCAGTTCTTC. Its translation: CASSYGTRGIYNEQFF.